These T cell receptor beta chains were read from a single sample in a study of blood T cells in healthy people across ages. TCRdb re-derived calls from the 5' RACE reads in MiXCR, one entry per CDR3 protein. The table includes around 870,000 distinct CDR3 sequences, 29% detected once. Sequenced sample: blood. The receptors originated from a woman over 75 in good health. Both conserved end residues are part of each CDR3. Each record gives: clone size, V gene, CDR3 length, J gene, D gene, CDR3 protein, CDR3 DNA. The D gene is left open where the match is weak. A clone size is listed for some rows: how often the clone was seen (once, few, many), or a class if it is expanded.

>NA|TRBV25-1|16|TRBJ1-2|NA
CASSEYKGGRGGGYTF
TGTGCCAGCAGTGAATATAAAGGTGGCAGGGGAGGTGGCTACACCTTC
>NA|TRBV7-2|13|TRBJ2-3|NA
CASSFPPPDTQYF
TGTGCCAGCAGCTTTCCCCCCCCAGATACGCAGTATTTT
>few|TRBV20-1|16|TRBJ1-4|TRBD1
CSASSSQGADNEKLFF
TGCAGTGCTAGTAGCTCACAGGGGGCTGATAATGAAAAACTGTTTTTT
>many|TRBV7-2|16|TRBJ2-5|NA
CASSSSDYLPKETQYF
TGTGCCAGCAGCTCTTCGGACTACCTACCCAAAGAGACCCAGTACTTC
>many|TRBV20-1|13|TRBJ2-5|NA
CSASRWNQETQYF
TGCAGTGCTAGCCGGTGGAACCAAGAGACCCAGTACTTC
>few|TRBV4-1|16|TRBJ2-7|TRBD1
CASSQERTGRSYEQYF
TGCGCCAGCAGCCAAGAGAGGACAGGGCGGAGCTACGAGCAGTACTTC
>many|TRBV27|13|TRBJ1-2|NA
CASSRNRVGGYTF
TGTGCCAGCAGCCGCAACAGGGTTGGCGGCTACACCTTC
>NA|TRBV7-9|12|TRBJ2-7|NA
CASSWDGDEQYF
TGTGCCAGCAGCTGGGATGGAGACGAGCAGTACTTC
>few|TRBV2|15|TRBJ1-1|NA
CASSDPGRVNTEAFF
TGTGCCAGCAGTGATCCGGGACGAGTCAACACTGAAGCTTTCTTT
>many|TRBV27|14|TRBJ1-5|TRBD1
CASGRTGVLQPQHF
TGTGCCAGCGGGCGGACAGGGGTGCTTCAGCCCCAGCATTTT